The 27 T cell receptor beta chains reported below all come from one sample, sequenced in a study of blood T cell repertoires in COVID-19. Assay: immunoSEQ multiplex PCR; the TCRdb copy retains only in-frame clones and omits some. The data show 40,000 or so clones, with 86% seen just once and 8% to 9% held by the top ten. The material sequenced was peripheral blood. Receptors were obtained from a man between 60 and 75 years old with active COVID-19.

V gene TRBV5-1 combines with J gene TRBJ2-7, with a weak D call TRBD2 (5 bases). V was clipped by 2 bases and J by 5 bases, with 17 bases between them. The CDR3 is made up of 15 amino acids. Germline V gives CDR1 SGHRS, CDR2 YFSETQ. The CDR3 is CASSFPGLTSNEQYF. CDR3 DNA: TGCGCCAGCAGCTTTCCGGGCCTCACTAGTAACGAGCAGTACTTC.

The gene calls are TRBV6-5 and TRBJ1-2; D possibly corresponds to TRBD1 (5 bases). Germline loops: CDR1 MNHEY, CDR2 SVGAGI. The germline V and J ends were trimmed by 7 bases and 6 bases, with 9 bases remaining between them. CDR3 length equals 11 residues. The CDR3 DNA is TGTGCCAGCAAAAAAGGGGATGGCTACACCTTC. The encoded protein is CASKKGDGYTF.

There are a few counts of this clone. The DNA for the CDR3 is TGTGCCAGCAGCGAGGACAGGGGGCTCGGTGGCTACACCTTC. Translated, it gives CASSEDRGLGGYTF. This sequence joins TRBV7-6 and TRBJ1-2, with TRBD1 matching 11 bases. The CDR3 covers 14 residues. Per the germline V gene, CDR1 is SGHVS and CDR2 is FNYEAQ. J was trimmed by 7 bases and V by 5 bases; bases with no gene match: 6.

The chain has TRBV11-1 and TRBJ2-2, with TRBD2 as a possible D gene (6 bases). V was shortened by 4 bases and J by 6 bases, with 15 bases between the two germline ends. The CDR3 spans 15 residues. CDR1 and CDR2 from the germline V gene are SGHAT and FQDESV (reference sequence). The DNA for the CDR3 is TGTGCCAGCAGCTCTTCGGGACTTTGGGCCGGGGAGCTGTTTTTT. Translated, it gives CASSSSGLWAGELFF.

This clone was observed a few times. The CDR3 sequence: CASSRGQISYEQYF. The CDR3, as DNA: TGTGCCAGCAGCAGAGGACAGATCTCCTACGAGCAGTACTTC. This chain joins TRBV6-5 and TRBJ2-7; D may be TRBD1 (6 bases). CDR1 and CDR2 from the germline V gene are MNHEY and SVGAGI. V dropped 6 bases and J dropped 0 bases, with 12 bases sitting between them. The CDR3 length is 14 residues.

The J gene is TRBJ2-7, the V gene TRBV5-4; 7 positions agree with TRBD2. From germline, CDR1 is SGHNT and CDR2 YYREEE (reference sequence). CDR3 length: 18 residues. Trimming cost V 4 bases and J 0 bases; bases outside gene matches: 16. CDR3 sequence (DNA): TGTGCCAGCAGCCGCACAGGCGCGGGAGCTCCCGGCTCCTACGAGCAGTACTTC. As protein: CASSRTGAGAPGSYEQYF.

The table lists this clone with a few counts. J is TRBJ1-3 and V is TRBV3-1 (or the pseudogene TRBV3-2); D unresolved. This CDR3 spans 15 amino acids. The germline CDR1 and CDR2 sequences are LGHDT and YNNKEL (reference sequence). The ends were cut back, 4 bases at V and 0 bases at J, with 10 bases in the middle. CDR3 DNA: TGTGCCAGCAGCCTAAGTAGTAGCTCTGGAAACACCATATATTTT. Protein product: CASSLSSSSGNTIYF.

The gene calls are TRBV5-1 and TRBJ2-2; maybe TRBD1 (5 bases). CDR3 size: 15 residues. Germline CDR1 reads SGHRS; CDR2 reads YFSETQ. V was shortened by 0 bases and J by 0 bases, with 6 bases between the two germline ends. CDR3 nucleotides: TGCGCCAGCAGCTTGGGACAGACGAACACCGGGGAGCTGTTTTTT. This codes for CASSLGQTNTGELFF.

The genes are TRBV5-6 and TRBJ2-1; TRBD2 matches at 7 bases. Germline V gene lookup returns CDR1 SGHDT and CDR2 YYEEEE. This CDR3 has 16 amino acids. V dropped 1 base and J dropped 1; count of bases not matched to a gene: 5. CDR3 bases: TGTGCCAGCAGCTTGCTAGCGGCCGATTCCTACAATGAGCAGTTCTTC. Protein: CASSLLAADSYNEQFF.

The CDR3 spells CASSLGGIDYGYTF. The CDR3 DNA sequence: TGTGCCAGCAGCTTAGGCGGCATCGACTATGGCTACACCTTC. This chain connects TRBV7-3 to TRBJ1-2; D gene ambiguous. Trimming removed 2 bases at V and 3 bases at J, with 10 bases between. There are 14 residues in the CDR3. Germline assignment: CDR1 SGHTA and CDR2 FQGTGA.

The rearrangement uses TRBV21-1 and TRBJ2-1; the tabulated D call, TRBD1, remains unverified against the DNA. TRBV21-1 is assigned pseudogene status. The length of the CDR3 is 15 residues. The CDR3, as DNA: TGTGCCAGCAGCCTTACGGGACAGGTTAACAATGAGCAGTTCTTC. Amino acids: CASSLTGQVNNEQFF.

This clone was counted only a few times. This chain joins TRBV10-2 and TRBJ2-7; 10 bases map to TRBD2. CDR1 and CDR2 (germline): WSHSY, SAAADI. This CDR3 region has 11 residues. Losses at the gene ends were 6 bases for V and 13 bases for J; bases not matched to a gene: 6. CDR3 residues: CASSSSGRIYF. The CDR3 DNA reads TGCGCCAGCAGCTCTAGCGGGAGAATCTACTTC.

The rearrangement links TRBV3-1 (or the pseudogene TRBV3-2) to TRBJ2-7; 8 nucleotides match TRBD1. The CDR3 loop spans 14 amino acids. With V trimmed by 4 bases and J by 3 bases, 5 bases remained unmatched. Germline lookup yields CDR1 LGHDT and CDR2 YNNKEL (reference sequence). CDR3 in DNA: TGTGCCAGCAGCCCCGCAGGGGGCAACTACGAGCAGTACTTC. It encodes CASSPAGGNYEQYF.

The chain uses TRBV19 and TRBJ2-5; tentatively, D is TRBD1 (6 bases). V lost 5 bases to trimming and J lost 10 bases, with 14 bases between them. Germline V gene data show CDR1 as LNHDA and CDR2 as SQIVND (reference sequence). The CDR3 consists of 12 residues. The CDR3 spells CASSGTWGHQYF. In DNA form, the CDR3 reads TGTGCCAGTAGTGGGACATGGGGACACCAGTACTTC.

CDR3 sequence reads: CASSPRGRQAYEQYF. CDR3 sequence (DNA): TGTGCCAGTAGTCCCCGGGGCCGACAGGCCTACGAGCAGTACTTC. The chain recombines TRBV19 with TRBJ2-7, with TRBD1 as a possible D gene (6 bases). Germline assignment: CDR1 LNHDA and CDR2 SQIVND (reference sequence). Trimming stripped 5 bases from V and 2 bases from J, with 16 bases between. The CDR3 sequence is 15 residues long.

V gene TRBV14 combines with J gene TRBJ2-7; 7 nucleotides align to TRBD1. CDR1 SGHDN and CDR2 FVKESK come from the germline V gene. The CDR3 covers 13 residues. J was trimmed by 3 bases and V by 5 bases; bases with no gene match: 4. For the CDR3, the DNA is TGTGCCAGCAGCTCCTGGGACAGCTACGAGCAGTACTTC. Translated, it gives CASSSWDSYEQYF.

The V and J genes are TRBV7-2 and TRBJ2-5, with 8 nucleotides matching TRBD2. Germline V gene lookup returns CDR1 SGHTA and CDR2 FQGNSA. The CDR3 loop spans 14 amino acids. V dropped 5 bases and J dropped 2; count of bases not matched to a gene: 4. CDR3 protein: CASSRGGRQETQYF. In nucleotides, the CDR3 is TGTGCCAGCAGCCGGGGGGGCCGACAAGAGACCCAGTACTTC.

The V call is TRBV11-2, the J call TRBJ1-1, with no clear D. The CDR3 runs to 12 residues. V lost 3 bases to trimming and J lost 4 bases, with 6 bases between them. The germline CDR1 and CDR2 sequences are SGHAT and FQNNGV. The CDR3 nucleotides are TGTGCCAGCAGCTTCGCAGGCACTGAAGCTTTCTTT. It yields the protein CASSFAGTEAFF.

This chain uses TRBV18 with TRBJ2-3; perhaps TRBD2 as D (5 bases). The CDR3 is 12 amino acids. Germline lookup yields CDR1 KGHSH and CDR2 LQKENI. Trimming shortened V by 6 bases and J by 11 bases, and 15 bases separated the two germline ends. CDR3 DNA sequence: TGTGCCAGCTCCCCTAAGGGAGAAGGGCAGTATTTT. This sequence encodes CASSPKGEGQYF.

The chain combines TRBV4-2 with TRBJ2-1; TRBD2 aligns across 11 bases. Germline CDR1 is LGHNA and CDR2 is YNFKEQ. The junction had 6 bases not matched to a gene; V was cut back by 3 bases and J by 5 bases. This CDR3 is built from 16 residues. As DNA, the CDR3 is TGTGCCAGCAGCCAGAATAGCGGGAGGGGCGACAATGAGCAGTTCTTC. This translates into CASSQNSGRGDNEQFF.

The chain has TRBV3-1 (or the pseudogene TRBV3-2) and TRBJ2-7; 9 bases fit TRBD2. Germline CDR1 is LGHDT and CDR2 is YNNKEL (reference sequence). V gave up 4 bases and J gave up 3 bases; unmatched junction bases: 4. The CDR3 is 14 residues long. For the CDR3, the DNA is TGTGCCAGCAGCCCTAGCGGGGTTGGCTACGAGCAGTACTTC. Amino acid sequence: CASSPSGVGYEQYF.

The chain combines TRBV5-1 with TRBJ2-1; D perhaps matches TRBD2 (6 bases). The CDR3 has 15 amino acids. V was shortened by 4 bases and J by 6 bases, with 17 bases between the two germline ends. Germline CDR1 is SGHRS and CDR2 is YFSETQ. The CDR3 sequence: CASSVRDPRANEQFF. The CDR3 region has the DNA TGCGCCAGCAGCGTGCGGGACCCTAGGGCCAATGAGCAGTTCTTC.

Here the CDR3 DNA reads TGTGCCAGCAGCTTAACCACGACAGGAGAGGAAAAACTGTTTTTT. Protein sequence: CASSLTTTGEEKLFF. The rearrangement joins TRBV7-9 to TRBJ1-4, with TRBD1 as a possible D gene (6 bases). Germline CDR1 and CDR2: SEHNR and FQNEAQ (reference sequence). The CDR3 sequence is 15 residues long. Deletions cut 2 bases from V and 8 bases from J, with 15 bases between.

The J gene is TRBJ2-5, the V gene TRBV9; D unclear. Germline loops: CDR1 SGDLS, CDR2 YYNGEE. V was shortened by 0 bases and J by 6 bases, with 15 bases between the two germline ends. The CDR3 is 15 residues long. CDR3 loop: CASSVDGASMQTQYF. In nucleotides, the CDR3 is TGTGCCAGCAGCGTAGACGGAGCATCGATGCAGACCCAGTACTTC.

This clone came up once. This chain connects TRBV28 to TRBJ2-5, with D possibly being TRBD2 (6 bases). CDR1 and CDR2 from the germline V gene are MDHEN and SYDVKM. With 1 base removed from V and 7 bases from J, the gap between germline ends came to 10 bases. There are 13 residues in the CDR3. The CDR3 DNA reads TGTGCCAGCAGTTTATCCGGGGGAGGGACCCAGTACTTC. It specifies CASSLSGGGTQYF.

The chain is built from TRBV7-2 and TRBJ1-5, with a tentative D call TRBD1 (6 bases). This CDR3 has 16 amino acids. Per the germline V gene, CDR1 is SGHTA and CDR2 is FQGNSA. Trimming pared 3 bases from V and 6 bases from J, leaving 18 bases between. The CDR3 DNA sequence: TGTGCCAGCAGCTTGGGGCAGGGGCCAGGGGTTCAGCCCCAGCATTTT. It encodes CASSLGQGPGVQPQHF. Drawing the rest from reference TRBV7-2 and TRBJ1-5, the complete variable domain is GAGVSQSPSNKVTEKGKDVELRCDPISGHTALYWYRQSLGQGLEFLIYFQGNSAPDKSGLPSDRFSAERTGGSVSTLTIQRTQQEDSAVYLCASSLGQGPGVQPQHFGDGTRLSIL.

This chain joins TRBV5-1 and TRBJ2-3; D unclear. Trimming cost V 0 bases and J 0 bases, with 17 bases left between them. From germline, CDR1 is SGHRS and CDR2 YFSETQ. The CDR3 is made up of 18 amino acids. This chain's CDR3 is CASSLGANRVTSTDTQYF. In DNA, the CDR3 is TGCGCCAGCAGCTTGGGTGCCAACAGAGTCACTAGCACAGATACGCAGTATTTT.